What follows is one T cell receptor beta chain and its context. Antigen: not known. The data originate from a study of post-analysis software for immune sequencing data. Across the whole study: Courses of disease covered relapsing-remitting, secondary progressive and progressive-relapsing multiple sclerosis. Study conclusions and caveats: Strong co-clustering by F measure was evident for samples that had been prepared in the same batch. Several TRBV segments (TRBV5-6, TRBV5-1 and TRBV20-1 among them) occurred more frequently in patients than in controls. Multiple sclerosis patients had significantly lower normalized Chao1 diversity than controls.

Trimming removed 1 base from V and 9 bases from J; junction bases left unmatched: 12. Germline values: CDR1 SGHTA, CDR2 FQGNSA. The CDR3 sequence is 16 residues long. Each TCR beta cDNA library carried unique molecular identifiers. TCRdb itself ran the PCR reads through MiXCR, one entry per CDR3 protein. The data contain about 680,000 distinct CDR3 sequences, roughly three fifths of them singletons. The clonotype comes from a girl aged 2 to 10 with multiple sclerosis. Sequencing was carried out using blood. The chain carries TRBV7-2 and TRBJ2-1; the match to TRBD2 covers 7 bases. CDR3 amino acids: CASSLVGGGRPPEQFF. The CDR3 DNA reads TGTGCCAGCAGCTTAGTTGGGGGGGGACGGCCCCCTGAGCAGTTCTTC.